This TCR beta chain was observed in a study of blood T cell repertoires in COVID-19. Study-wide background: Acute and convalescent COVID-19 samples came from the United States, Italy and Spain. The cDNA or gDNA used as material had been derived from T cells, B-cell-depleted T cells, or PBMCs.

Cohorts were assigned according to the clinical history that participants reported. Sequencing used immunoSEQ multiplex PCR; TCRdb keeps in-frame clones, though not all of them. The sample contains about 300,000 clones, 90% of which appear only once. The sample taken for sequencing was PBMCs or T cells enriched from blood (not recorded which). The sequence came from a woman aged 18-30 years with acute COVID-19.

CDR3 sequence: CAWGGFGLAGDNEQFF. The CDR3 bases are TGTGCCTGGGGGGGGTTCGGACTAGCGGGAGATAATGAGCAGTTCTTC. The chain combines TRBV30 with TRBJ2-1, with 13 bases lining up with TRBD2. V was pared by 5 bases and J by 7 bases, with 11 bases of the junction left unmatched. The V gene's germline CDR1 is GTSNPN and CDR2 SVGIG (reference sequence). This CDR3 has 16 residues.